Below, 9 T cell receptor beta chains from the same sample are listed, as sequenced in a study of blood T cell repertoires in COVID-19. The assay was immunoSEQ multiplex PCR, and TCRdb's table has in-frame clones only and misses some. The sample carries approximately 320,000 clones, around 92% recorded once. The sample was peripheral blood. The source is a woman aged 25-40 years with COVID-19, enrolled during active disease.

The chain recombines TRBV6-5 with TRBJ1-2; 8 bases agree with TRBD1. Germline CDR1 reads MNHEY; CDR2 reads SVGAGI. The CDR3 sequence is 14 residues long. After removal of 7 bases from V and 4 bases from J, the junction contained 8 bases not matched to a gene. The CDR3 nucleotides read TGTGCCAGCACCCTCGGACAGGGAGGCTATGGCTACACCTTC. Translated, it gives CASTLGQGGYGYTF.

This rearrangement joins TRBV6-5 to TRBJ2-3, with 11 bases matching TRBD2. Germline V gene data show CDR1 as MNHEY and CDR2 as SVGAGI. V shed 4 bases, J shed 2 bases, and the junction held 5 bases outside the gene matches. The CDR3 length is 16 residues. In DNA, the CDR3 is TGTGCCAGCAGTTCGTCACTAGCGGGGGACACAGATACGCAGTATTTT. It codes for CASSSSLAGDTDTQYF.

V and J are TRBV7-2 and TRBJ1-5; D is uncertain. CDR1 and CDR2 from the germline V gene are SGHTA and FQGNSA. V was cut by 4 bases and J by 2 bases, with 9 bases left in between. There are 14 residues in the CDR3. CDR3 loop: CASSYVGRNQPQHF. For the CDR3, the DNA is TGTGCCAGCAGCTACGTGGGCCGCAATCAGCCCCAGCATTTT. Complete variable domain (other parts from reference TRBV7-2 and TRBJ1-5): GAGVSQSPSNKVTEKGKDVELRCDPISGHTALYWYRQSLGQGLEFLIYFQGNSAPDKSGLPSDRFSAERTGGSVSTLTIQRTQQEDSAVYLCASSYVGRNQPQHFGDGTRLSIL.

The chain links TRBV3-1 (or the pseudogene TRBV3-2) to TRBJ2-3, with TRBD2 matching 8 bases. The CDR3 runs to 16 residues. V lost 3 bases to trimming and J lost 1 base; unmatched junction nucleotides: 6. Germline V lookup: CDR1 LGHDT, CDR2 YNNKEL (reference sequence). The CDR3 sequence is CASSHGTSYGTDTQYF. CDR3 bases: TGTGCCAGCAGCCACGGGACTAGTTACGGCACAGATACGCAGTATTTT.

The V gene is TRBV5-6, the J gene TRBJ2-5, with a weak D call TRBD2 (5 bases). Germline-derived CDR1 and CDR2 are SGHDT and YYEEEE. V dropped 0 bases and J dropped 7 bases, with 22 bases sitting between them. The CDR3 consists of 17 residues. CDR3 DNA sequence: TGTGCCAGCAGCTTGGCCGTAACGGGGTCCCGCCGGGGGACCCAGTACTTC. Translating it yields CASSLAVTGSRRGTQYF.

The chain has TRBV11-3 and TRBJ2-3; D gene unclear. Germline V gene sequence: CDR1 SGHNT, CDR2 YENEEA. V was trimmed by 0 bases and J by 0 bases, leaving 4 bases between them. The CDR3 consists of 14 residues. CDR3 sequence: CASSLDSSTDTQYF. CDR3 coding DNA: TGTGCCAGCAGCTTAGACTCTAGCACAGATACGCAGTATTTT.

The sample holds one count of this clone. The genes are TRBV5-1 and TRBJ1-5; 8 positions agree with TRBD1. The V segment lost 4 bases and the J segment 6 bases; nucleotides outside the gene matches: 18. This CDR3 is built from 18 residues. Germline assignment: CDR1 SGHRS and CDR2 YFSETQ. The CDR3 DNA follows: TGCGCCAGCAGCCCGATTCCCAGACGGACAGGGTTGTTTCAGCCCCAGCATTTT. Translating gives CASSPIPRRTGLFQPQHF.

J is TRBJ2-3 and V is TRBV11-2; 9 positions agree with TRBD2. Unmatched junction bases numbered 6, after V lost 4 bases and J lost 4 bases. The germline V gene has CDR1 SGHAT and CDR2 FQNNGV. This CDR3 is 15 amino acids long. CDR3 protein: CASSSPAGGPDTQYF. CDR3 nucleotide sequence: TGTGCCAGCAGCTCGCCTGCGGGGGGGCCAGATACGCAGTATTTT.

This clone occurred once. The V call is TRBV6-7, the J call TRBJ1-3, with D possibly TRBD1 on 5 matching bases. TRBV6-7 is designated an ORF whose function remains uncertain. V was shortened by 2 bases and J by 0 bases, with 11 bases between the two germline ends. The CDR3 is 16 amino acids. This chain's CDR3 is CASSYLQAYSGNTIYF. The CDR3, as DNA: TGTGCCAGCAGTTACCTACAGGCCTACTCTGGAAACACCATATATTTT.